The 8 T cell receptor beta chains below were found in one sample sequenced in a study of brain T cells in children with intractable seizures. Specified time point: blood from clinic visit 5 months post-surgery; TSC patient then seizure free. Sequencing used immunoSEQ multiplex PCR; TCRdb keeps in-frame clones, though not all of them. The table has about 340,000 clones, roughly 92% seen once. The material sequenced was peripheral blood, taken less than 6 months after surgery. These receptors all come from a boy younger than two with tuberous sclerosis and intractable seizures.

V is TRBV6-6 and J is TRBJ2-1, with 9 positions matching TRBD2. In germline, CDR1 is MNHNY, CDR2 SVGAGI (reference sequence). The V gene end was trimmed by 0 bases and the J gene end by 4 bases; junction bases not matched to a gene: 4. The CDR3 extends over 16 amino acids. CDR3 protein: CASSYSSGGRYNEQFF. As DNA, the CDR3 is TGTGCCAGCAGTTACTCTAGCGGGGGCCGATACAATGAGCAGTTCTTC.

The V and J genes are TRBV7-3 and TRBJ1-2; 9 nucleotides agree with TRBD1. V dropped 5 bases and J dropped 0; count of bases not matched to a gene: 4. CDR1 SGHTA and CDR2 FQGTGA come from the germline V gene. The CDR3 has 15 amino acids. The CDR3 sequence: CASSPTGGTNYGYTF. The CDR3 region has the DNA TGTGCCAGCAGCCCGACAGGGGGGACTAACTATGGCTACACCTTC.

This chain connects TRBV30 to TRBJ1-1; D not certain. The ends were cut back, 5 bases at V and 8 bases at J, with 9 bases in the middle. This CDR3 region has 10 residues. The germline V gene has CDR1 GTSNPN and CDR2 SVGIG (reference sequence). The CDR3 DNA reads TGTGCCTGGGTAATGACCGAAGCTTTCTTT. Translated, it gives CAWVMTEAFF.

The CDR3 DNA follows: TGTGCCAGCAGCCAAGCAGGGGCGACGAACACTGAAGCTTTCTTT. This sequence encodes CASSQAGATNTEAFF. The rearrangement joins TRBV3-1 (or the pseudogene TRBV3-2) to TRBJ1-1, with D perhaps matching TRBD1 (6 bases). Germline V gene lookup returns CDR1 LGHDT and CDR2 YNNKEL (reference sequence). Trimming took 1 base from V and 1 from J, leaving 10 bases between them. The CDR3 is made up of 15 amino acids.

The chain combines TRBV7-2 with TRBJ2-3; 10 nucleotides match TRBD2. The germline CDR1 and CDR2 sequences are SGHTA and FQGNSA. Trimming at V came to 2 bases and at J to 2 bases, leaving 10 bases not matched to a gene. The CDR3 has 18 amino acids. Here the CDR3 reads CASSLRLTSGDHTDTQYF. The CDR3 nucleotides read TGTGCCAGCAGCTTAAGGTTAACTAGCGGGGACCACACAGATACGCAGTATTTT.

For the CDR3, the DNA is TGTGCCAGCAGTGATCCGAACACCGGGGAGCTGTTTTTT. This sequence encodes CASSDPNTGELFF. This chain joins TRBV6-1 and TRBJ2-2; D is unclear. Trimming shortened V by 3 bases and J by 0 bases, and 2 bases separated the two germline ends. The CDR3 spans 13 residues. Germline loops: CDR1 MNHNS, CDR2 SASEGT.

The gene calls are TRBV11-2 and TRBJ2-5; D remains ambiguous. The V gene's germline CDR1 is SGHAT and CDR2 FQNNGV. CDR3 length: 14 amino acids. With 0 bases removed from V and 5 bases from J, the gap between germline ends came to 10 bases. The CDR3 here is CASSLEALGETQYF. CDR3 DNA: TGTGCCAGCAGCTTAGAGGCGCTTGGGGAGACCCAGTACTTC.

Note on this clone: At one end the junction does not follow the germline gene, possibly because of a read error. J is TRBJ2-2 and V is TRBV7-7; TRBD1 agrees at 9 bases. Germline CDR1 is SSHAT and CDR2 is FNYEAQ (reference sequence). CDR3 size: 15 residues. The CDR3: CASSLSQDRGGELFF. Written as DNA, the CDR3 is TGTGCTAGCAGCTTAAGTCAGGACAGGGGAGGGGAGCTGTTTTTT.